This TCR beta chain originates from a study of human CD8 memory T cell subsets (TCRdb year 2020). A note on the overall study: TCRbeta repertoires of stem-like (TSTEM), progenitor exhausted-like (TPEX) and effector memory CD8+ T cell subsets were compared to assess their clonal relationships. Over five donors each provided TSTEM, TPEX and effector memory subsets, from which TCRbeta repertoires were obtained.

A remark on this clonotype: Its binding antigen is unknown.

The germline V gene yields SQVTM for CDR1 and ANQGSEA for CDR2. Spanning cysteine to phenylalanine, the CDR3 consists of 14 amino acids. DNA is not recorded here. TCRdb names NextSeq 550 as the instrument used. A Human TCR Profiling Kit was used to prepare UMI-labeled 5' RACE TCRbeta libraries. Every TCRbeta library was prepared in parallel with an identical number of PCR cycles. In the authors' own workflow: Between about 2,700 and 18,000 functional CDR3beta clonotypes were contained in each TCRbeta library. MIGEC 1.2.9 handled UMI extraction and consensus assembly, with a minimum of three reads required per UMI. MiXCR 3.0.3 was used to extract the in-frame CDR3beta repertoires. Each sample was downsampled to 42,000 randomly selected UMIs before diversity metrics were calculated in VDJtools 1.2.1. For each sample pair, the repertoire overlap metrics D, R and F2 were calculated in VDJtools using the top 3,000 clones. One entry per CDR3 protein sequence results from the TCRdb reprocessing of the reads, with DNA left out. What appears here as the V and J calls and clone size reflects TCRdb's work, not the paper's. This sample's clone table shows some 10,000 distinct CDR3 sequences. The biggest ten clones account for nearly 9.5% of the sample.

The study at large found these results: Based on Chao1 estimates, TSTEM subsets appeared to have greater repertoire diversity than TPEX subsets, which may reflect a broader range of specificities. Only TCRbeta chains were sequenced, and repertoire comparisons were based on several donors, with testing performed by paired t-tests and Bonferroni correction. Normalized Shannon-Wiener diversity was similarly high in the TSTEM and TPEX subsets, while the effector memory subsets were comparatively less diverse. Clonotypes were shared with effector memory cells by both stem-like subsets, but only minimal overlap was found between TSTEM and TPEX repertoires, suggesting distinct antigen spectra.

CCR7+ PD-1- TIGIT- cells were classified as stem-like memory CD8+ T cells (TSTEM). Density gradient separation was used to isolate peripheral blood mononuclear cells from healthy donor buffy coats. In the study, negative magnetic separation with EasySep or MojoSort CD8+ T cell isolation kits was used to enrich total CD8+ T cells. An RNeasy Mini Kit was used to extract total RNA from duplicate vials of approximately 140,000 sorted CD8+ T cells per subset. PBMCs were used either fresh or after cryopreservation in fetal bovine serum containing around 10% DMSO. Fluorescence-activated cell sorting on a FACSAria III was used to sort the CD8+ T cell subsets to purity.

The clonotype originates from a human donor in good health. Sequencing input: CD8+ stem-like memory T cells (TSCM and TCM) sorted from PBMCs. What this sample's cell subset or site label stands for: stem-like memory CD8 T cells (TSTEM), CCR7+ PD-1- TIGIT-. The chain joins TRBV29-1 to TRBJ2-1; TCRdb's D call of TRBD2 is untestable without DNA. CDR3 sequence: CSAPSGALYNEQFF.